This entry describes one T cell receptor beta chain. Participants came from fewer than 25 US areas, aged about 18 to 100 years. Participant reports of clinical history set cohort assignment. Each exposed participant met a COVID-19 case in the 2 weeks preceding study entry. This CDR3 is 12 amino acids long. The germline CDR1 and CDR2 sequences are SGHNT and YYREEE (reference sequence). The V gene end was trimmed by 2 bases and the J gene end by 10 bases; junction bases not matched to a gene: 1. Produced via immunoSEQ multiplex PCR; TCRdb's table is partial and in-frame only. The sample lists roughly 190,000 clones; 65% to 85% were seen once. The data belong to a study of blood T cell repertoires in COVID-19. About the research overall: PBMCs, B-cell-depleted T cells, or T cells provided the cDNA or gDNA that made up the material.

Source material: PBMCs or T cells enriched from blood (not recorded which). This chain links TRBV5-4 with TRBJ2-1; TRBD2 aligns across 9 bases. This TCR was sampled from a woman in her twenties or thirties who had been exposed to COVID-19. As DNA, the CDR3 is TGTGCCAGCAGCTTCCTAGCGGGGGAGCAGTTCTTC. It specifies CASSFLAGEQFF.